The next 20 T cell receptor beta chains were all read from a single sample in a study of blood T cells in healthy people across ages. A second PCR, run for about 7 to 11 cycles, used a sample-barcoded 5' primer plus a J-beta primer mix. TCRdb independently ran MiXCR on the 5' RACE reads; one entry per CDR3 protein. The sample carries around 1.5 million distinct CDR3 sequences, 59% recorded once. The sequenced sample was blood. The receptors shown here come from a man aged 18 to 29 in good health.

V usage is TRBV10-3 and J usage is TRBJ2-1; no clear D gene. Germline V gene sequence: CDR1 ENHRY, CDR2 SYGVKD. CDR3 length: 15 residues. Trimming took off 0 bases at V and 4 bases at J, with 10 bases between the two ends. In DNA form, the CDR3 reads TGTGCCATCAGTGAGTCGACTGGGTTGTACAATGAGCAGTTCTTC. This translates into CAISESTGLYNEQFF.

The chain employs TRBV7-2 and TRBJ1-1, with D perhaps TRBD1 (6 bases). V lost 5 bases and J lost 11, with 15 bases in between. CDR3 length: 12 residues. Germline V gives CDR1 SGHTA, CDR2 FQGNSA. In DNA form, the CDR3 reads TGTGCCAGCAGCACACACAGGGCTATGGCTTTCTTT. Protein: CASSTHRAMAFF.

This clonotype has a handful of counts. The rearrangement uses TRBV7-2 and TRBJ2-1; 9 nucleotides match TRBD1. Germline V CDR1 and CDR2: SGHTA, FQGNSA. CDR3 length equals 12 residues. The junction had 1 base not matched to a gene; V was cut back by 5 bases and J by 8 bases. Here the CDR3 DNA reads TGTGCCAGCAGCACAGGGGGCTATGAGCAGTTCTTC. This codes for CASSTGGYEQFF.

V is TRBV12-3 or TRBV12-4 and J is TRBJ2-5; possibly TRBD1 for D (5 bases). The CDR3 has 13 amino acids. V was pared by 4 bases and J by 7 bases, with 13 bases between. The DNA for the CDR3 is TGTGCCAGCAGTTCCAAAGGGGCGGCGACCCAGTACTTC. Protein: CASSSKGAATQYF.

The V and J genes are TRBV4-1 and TRBJ2-1, with 10 nucleotides matching TRBD2. The CDR3 is 15 residues long. Trimming took 4 bases from V and 9 from J; bases not matched to a gene: 9. The germline V gene encodes CDR1 MGHRA and CDR2 YSYEKL. The CDR3 DNA follows: TGCGCCAGCAGCCCAATCACGGGACTAGCGACTGAGCAGTTCTTC. Amino acid sequence: CASSPITGLATEQFF.

The J gene is TRBJ2-3, the V gene TRBV2; D gene uncertain. V was pared by 10 bases and J by 5 bases, with 7 bases between. In germline, CDR1 is SNHLY, CDR2 FYNNEI. The CDR3 extends over 10 amino acids. The CDR3 DNA follows: TGTGCCACCGAGGTAGATACGCAGTATTTT. Translated, it gives CATEVDTQYF.

The V call is TRBV28, the J call TRBJ1-2; D not resolved. The CDR3 loop spans 14 amino acids. Germline CDR1 reads MDHEN; CDR2 reads SYDVKM. V was pared by 5 bases and J by 7 bases, with 17 bases between. The CDR3 loop is CASSVAGVSIGYTF. DNA for the CDR3: TGTGCCAGCAGTGTAGCCGGGGTTTCTATTGGCTACACCTTC.

This clonotype was observed a handful of times. The rearrangement links TRBV7-9 to TRBJ2-7; D is possibly TRBD1 or TRBD2 (5 bases each). CDR1 SEHNR and CDR2 FQNEAQ come from the germline V gene (reference sequence). This CDR3 contains 12 residues. The V end was cut by 7 bases, the J end by 5 bases, with 12 bases between. Here the CDR3 DNA reads TGTGCCAGCAACCGGGGCGAGGACGAGCAGTACTTC. The encoded protein is CASNRGEDEQYF.

CDR3: CASSHFLGGPQETQYF. Written as DNA, the CDR3 is TGTGCCAGCAGCCACTTTCTGGGGGGGCCCCAAGAGACCCAGTACTTC. The rearrangement links TRBV7-2 to TRBJ2-5; D perhaps matches TRBD2 (7 bases). The germline CDR1 and CDR2 sequences are SGHTA and FQGNSA. V was clipped by 5 bases and J by 1 base, with 17 bases between them. The CDR3 contains 16 residues.

The chain couples TRBV18 to TRBJ2-3; no clear D gene. This CDR3 has 14 residues. Per germline, CDR1 KGHSH and CDR2 LQKENI. V lost 10 bases, J lost 1 base, and 15 bases lay in between. The CDR3, as DNA: TGTGCCACTCATTTTAACCCTGGCACAGATACGCAGTATTTT. It specifies CATHFNPGTDTQYF. The whole variable domain, filled in from reference TRBV18 and TRBJ2-3, reads NAGVMQNPRHLVRRRGQEARLRCSPMKGHSHVYWYRQLPEEGLKFMVYLQKENIIDESGMPKERFSAEFPKEGPSILRIQQVVRGDSAAYFCATHFNPGTDTQYFGPGTRLTVL.

V is TRBV3-1 and J is TRBJ2-4; 9 bases align to TRBD2. The CDR3 extends over 16 amino acids. Germline V lookup: CDR1 LGHDT, CDR2 YNNKEL (reference sequence). The V segment lost 2 bases and the J segment 4 bases; nucleotides outside the gene matches: 6. CDR3 amino acids: CASSQLASGGKNIQYF. CDR3 nucleotide sequence: TGTGCCAGCAGCCAACTTGCGAGCGGGGGGAAAAACATTCAGTACTTC.

V usage is TRBV20-1 and J usage is TRBJ2-2; D uncertain. Germline CDR1 is DFQATT and CDR2 is SNEGSKA (reference sequence). The CDR3 spans 13 residues. V shed 0 bases and J shed 1 base, with 3 bases lying between them. CDR3 DNA: TGCAGTGCTAGAGATATGAACACCGGGGAGCTGTTTTTT. Its translation: CSARDMNTGELFF.

This clonotype was recorded a few times. The J gene is TRBJ1-6, the V gene TRBV20-1, with D unresolved. Germline CDR1 is DFQATT and CDR2 is SNEGSKA (reference sequence). This CDR3 region has 16 residues. The V and J ends lost 2 bases and 0 bases respectively, with 11 bases between them. The CDR3 reads CSARSPGSSYNSPLHF. The CDR3 nucleotides read TGCAGTGCTAGATCCCCAGGCAGCTCCTATAATTCACCCCTCCACTTT.

J is TRBJ2-3 and V is TRBV2; 9 bases line up with TRBD2. From germline, CDR1 is SNHLY and CDR2 FYNNEI. The V segment lost 4 bases and the J segment 3 bases; nucleotides outside the gene matches: 8. The CDR3 loop spans 16 amino acids. CDR3 nucleotide sequence: TGTGCCAGCAGTGTTTGGCGGGAGGGGGGGACAGATACGCAGTATTTT. Translation gives CASSVWREGGTDTQYF.

This clonotype occurred many times. This chain joins TRBV7-6 and TRBJ1-2, with D possibly TRBD1 on 6 matching bases. Germline V gives CDR1 SGHVS, CDR2 FNYEAQ. The CDR3 contains 14 residues. Trimming stripped 5 bases from V and 0 bases from J, with 10 bases between. The CDR3 coding sequence is TGTGCCAGCAGCCCGAGGGGGGCTAACTATGGCTACACCTTC. The encoded protein is CASSPRGANYGYTF.

The chain couples TRBV24-1 to TRBJ2-5; TRBD1 matches 7 bases. With V trimmed by 4 bases and J by 4 bases, 11 bases remained unmatched. Germline values: CDR1 KGHDR, CDR2 SFDVKD. This CDR3 spans 16 amino acids. The CDR3 region has the DNA TGTGCCACCAGTGAGTCCACCGGGACAGACGGAGAGACCCAGTACTTC. Translation gives CATSESTGTDGETQYF.

The chain joins TRBV4-3 to TRBJ2-1; 8 nucleotides match TRBD2. This CDR3 comprises 16 residues. Germline V CDR1 and CDR2: LGHNA, YSLEER. J lost 6 bases, V lost 2 bases, and 9 bases had no gene match. CDR3 in amino acids: CASSQIYRGGLNEQFF. CDR3 sequence (DNA): TGCGCCAGCAGCCAAATATATCGGGGGGGCCTCAATGAGCAGTTCTTC.

A single count supports this clonotype. V and J are TRBV5-6 and TRBJ1-1; no clear D. This CDR3 spans 12 amino acids. V lost 6 bases and J 7 bases, leaving 13 bases between the germline ends. The germline V gene has CDR1 SGHDT and CDR2 YYEEEE. The CDR3 DNA sequence: TGTGCCAGCATTTCGGCGAGTTTTGAAGCTTTCTTT. It specifies CASISASFEAFF.

A single count supports this clonotype. The V call is TRBV25-1, the J call TRBJ2-7; D is possibly TRBD1 (6 bases). The DNA end favors TRBJ2-5, so the J call may be wrong. The CDR3 has 14 residues. Germline CDR1 and CDR2: MGHDK and SYGVNS. The DNA of the CDR3 is TGTGCCAGCAGTTCCTATGGGGGCCGGGGGACCCAGTACTTC. Amino acids: CASSSYGGRGTQYF.

This chain uses TRBV5-1 with TRBJ2-7, with D tentatively TRBD1 or TRBD2 (5 bases each). Looked up from germline, CDR1 is SGHRS and CDR2 is YFSETQ. V lost 3 bases, J lost 3 bases, and 16 bases lay in between. This CDR3 comprises 15 residues. The CDR3 spells CASSSWDGRYYEQYF. The CDR3 coding sequence is TGCGCCAGCAGCTCGTGGGACGGAAGATACTACGAGCAGTACTTC.